The 16 T cell receptor beta chains below come from one sample, sequenced in a study of T cells in Graves' hyperthyroidism and ophthalmopathy. RNA transcripts gave rise to amplified TCR beta CDR3 regions. The HTBI primer set drove a first-round RT-PCR of the TCR CDR3. TCRdb processed the multiplex PCR reads anew with MiXCR; each CDR3 protein has one entry. The sample includes 150,000 or so distinct CDR3 sequences, more than 20% of them seen just once. Sequencing was done on a sample of blood. All receptors derive from a woman in her 50s with Graves' hyperthyroidism that later progressed to Graves' ophthalmopathy.

The chain joins TRBV7-9 to TRBJ2-2; D uncertain. V gave up 5 bases and J gave up 0 bases, with 10 bases separating them. Germline CDR1 and CDR2: SEHNR and FQNEAQ (reference sequence). The CDR3 sequence is 15 residues long. The CDR3 here is CASSAEIANTGELFF. In nucleotides, the CDR3 is TGTGCCAGCAGCGCTGAAATCGCGAACACCGGGGAGCTGTTTTTT.

There are many counts of this clonotype. The chain combines TRBV7-2 with TRBJ2-7, with 7 bases fitting TRBD1. Germline loops: CDR1 SGHTA, CDR2 FQGNSA. With 1 base clipped from V and 4 bases from J, the junction kept 4 bases outside the gene matches. This CDR3 has 14 amino acids. The CDR3 DNA reads TGTGCCAGCAGCTTAGTCGACAGGGTTTACGAGCAGTACTTC. It yields the protein CASSLVDRVYEQYF.

The V gene is TRBV11-2, the J gene TRBJ2-1; TRBD2 is a possible D gene (5 bases). Per germline, CDR1 SGHAT and CDR2 FQNNGV. Trimming stripped 5 bases from V and 3 bases from J, with 17 bases between. This CDR3 spans 16 amino acids. For the CDR3, the DNA is TGTGCCAGCAGCCTTTTTGCAGCGGTCAACTACAATGAGCAGTTCTTC. Its protein is CASSLFAAVNYNEQFF.

This clonotype was detected many times. The chain carries TRBV30 and TRBJ1-2; D unclear. The length of the CDR3 is 13 residues. The ends were cut back, 1 base at V and 8 bases at J, with 14 bases in the middle. Germline V lookup: CDR1 GTSNPN, CDR2 SVGIG (reference sequence). The CDR3 DNA reads TGTGCCTGGAGTGCGCCCCCGCGGAACGGCTACACCTTC. Encoded protein: CAWSAPPRNGYTF.

This clonotype was counted only a few times. V is TRBV5-1 and J is TRBJ2-3, with D unresolved. Germline values: CDR1 SGHRS, CDR2 YFSETQ. V was trimmed by 0 bases and J by 2 bases, leaving 13 bases between them. This CDR3 has 16 residues. The CDR3 here is CASSLATALLTDTQYF. The CDR3 bases are TGCGCCAGCAGCTTGGCCACAGCGTTGCTCACAGATACGCAGTATTTT.

In nucleotides, the CDR3 is TGTGCCAGCAGGACAGGCGGTGAGCAGTACTTC. As protein: CASRTGGEQYF. The chain links TRBV12-3 or TRBV12-4 to TRBJ2-7, with D perhaps matching TRBD1 (6 bases). V dropped 6 bases and J dropped 7 bases, with 10 bases sitting between them. This CDR3 is 11 amino acids long.

This chain uses TRBV20-1 with TRBJ2-1, with 13 bases matching TRBD2. The CDR3 contains 15 residues. CDR1 is DFQATT, CDR2 SNEGSKA, per germline (reference sequence). The V segment lost 3 bases and the J segment 10 bases; nucleotides outside the gene matches: 9. The CDR3 bases are TGCAGTGCTAGCTCACTAGCGGGAGGGCCGGGGGAGCAGTTCTTC. Its protein is CSASSLAGGPGEQFF.

This clonotype occurred many times. The chain is built from TRBV10-3 and TRBJ2-5, with 7 positions matching TRBD1. Looked up from germline, CDR1 is ENHRY and CDR2 is SYGVKD. Trimming cost V 6 bases and J 3 bases; bases outside gene matches: 7. The CDR3 has 14 residues. CDR3: CAISNTGTEETQYF. The CDR3 region has the DNA TGTGCCATCAGCAATACCGGGACAGAAGAGACCCAGTACTTC.

At least ten counts were recorded for this clonotype. The genes are TRBV20-1 and TRBJ1-1, with a possible D match to TRBD1 (5 bases). Per the germline V gene, CDR1 is DFQATT and CDR2 is SNEGSKA (reference sequence). The ends were cut back, 5 bases at V and 9 bases at J, with 10 bases in the middle. The CDR3 covers 10 residues. The CDR3 sequence: CSARDAKAFF. CDR3 bases: TGCAGTGCTCGGGACGCCAAAGCTTTCTTT.

The rearrangement joins TRBV28 to TRBJ2-2; D gene uncertain. The V and J ends lost 3 bases and 4 bases respectively, with 9 bases between them. The CDR3 runs 14 residues. The germline CDR1 and CDR2 sequences are MDHEN and SYDVKM. For the CDR3, the DNA is TGTGCCAGCAGTTTTGCTGGTATCACCGGGGAGCTGTTTTTT. Protein product: CASSFAGITGELFF.

This clonotype occurred many times. J is TRBJ2-3 and V is TRBV7-2; the match to TRBD2 covers 7 bases. V dropped 1 base and J dropped 4; count of bases not matched to a gene: 5. The CDR3 totals 15 residues. The germline gives CDR1 SGHTA, CDR2 FQGNSA. CDR3 amino acids: CASSLEGRASDTQYF. In nucleotides, the CDR3 is TGTGCCAGCAGCTTAGAGGGGAGGGCCTCAGATACGCAGTATTTT.

V is TRBV5-1 and J is TRBJ2-7; 8 nucleotides line up with TRBD2. This CDR3 region has 14 residues. J lost 0 bases, V lost 1 base, and 0 bases had no gene match. Per germline, CDR1 SGHRS and CDR2 YFSETQ. As DNA, the CDR3 is TGCGCCAGCAGCTTGAGCGGGAGCTCCTACGAGCAGTACTTC. Translation gives CASSLSGSSYEQYF.

The table lists this clonotype with many counts. The chain recombines TRBV9 with TRBJ1-6; D might be TRBD1 (5 bases). CDR3 length: 15 residues. Germline loops: CDR1 SGDLS, CDR2 YYNGEE. With 0 bases removed from V and 8 bases from J, the gap between germline ends came to 12 bases. CDR3 sequence (DNA): TGTGCCAGCAGCGTAGCTCCAGGGACCGATTCACCCCTCCACTTT. Translation gives CASSVAPGTDSPLHF.

This clonotype was seen at least ten times. The J gene is TRBJ2-4, the V gene TRBV28; D is uncertain. V lost 3 bases and J lost 7, with 13 bases in between. Germline CDR1 reads MDHEN; CDR2 reads SYDVKM. The CDR3 is made up of 14 amino acids. The CDR3 loop reads CASSFGSERNIQYF. In DNA form, the CDR3 reads TGTGCCAGCAGTTTTGGGTCGGAGAGGAACATTCAGTACTTC.

A few counts support this clonotype. The J gene is TRBJ1-4, the V gene TRBV27; D ambiguous. This CDR3 region has 13 residues. Germline CDR1 and CDR2: MNHEY and SMNVEV (reference sequence). The V and J ends lost 3 bases and 7 bases respectively, with 9 bases between them. The chain's CDR3 is CASSFSGIEKLFF. The CDR3 DNA sequence: TGTGCCAGCAGTTTCTCCGGGATTGAAAAACTGTTTTTT.

The chain joins TRBV7-3 to TRBJ1-1; D is uncertain. Trimming shortened V by 1 base and J by 3 bases, and 15 bases separated the two germline ends. This CDR3 is built from 16 residues. Germline V lookup: CDR1 SGHTA, CDR2 FQGTGA. DNA for the CDR3: TGTGCCAGCAGCTTAATGGCATCCCAACGGGACACTGAAGCTTTCTTT. This codes for CASSLMASQRDTEAFF.